Each of the 20 T cell receptor beta chains below was sequenced from the same sample in a study of T cell responses to AZD1222 COVID-19 vaccine (dated by TCRdb to about 2021). Libraries were built with the immunoSEQ multiplex PCR assay. TCRdb obtained this table from immuneACCESS and retained in-frame rearrangements with V and J assigned. These tables miss some clones; where compared with another copy, unresolved V genes account for less than half of the shortfall, and the remainder is unexplained. This sample is represented by 90,000 to 150,000 clones; around 90% of them were singletons. Jointly, the top ten make up under 9% of the sample. This specimen's time point label, per the study, means: baseline before first vaccination. Source: peripheral blood, taken on day 0 of AZD1222 vaccination. The receptor source for this set is an adult in good health.

The chain is built from TRBV19 and TRBJ1-4; maybe TRBD1 (5 bases). The germline V and J ends were trimmed by 6 bases and 1 base, with 6 bases remaining between them. This CDR3 comprises 13 residues. From germline, CDR1 is LNHDA and CDR2 SQIVND (reference sequence). CDR3 DNA sequence: TGTGCCAGTAGGCAGGGAACTAATGAAAAACTGTTTTTT. Translation gives CASRQGTNEKLFF.

This clone was recorded once. The chain links TRBV20-1 to TRBJ1-1; D remains unclear. The CDR3 is made up of 15 amino acids. Trimming removed 3 bases at V and 4 bases at J, with 18 bases between. Germline values: CDR1 DFQATT, CDR2 SNEGSKA (reference sequence). The CDR3 bases are TGCAGTGCTAGTAAAGGGTTTGTCGCTACCACTGAAGCTTTCTTT. Translation gives CSASKGFVATTEAFF.

This rearrangement joins TRBV30 to TRBJ2-1; 9 nucleotides line up with TRBD2. The CDR3 totals 17 residues. The germline V gene has CDR1 GTSNPN and CDR2 SVGIG (reference sequence). V was clipped by 2 bases and J by 5 bases; unmatched bases: 13. The CDR3 bases are TGTGCCTGGAGTCCCCAGAGGGTAGCGGGAGTCCACAATGAGCAGTTCTTC. It yields the protein CAWSPQRVAGVHNEQFF.

This chain connects TRBV7-9 to TRBJ2-1, with 9 bases that match TRBD2. Germline loops: CDR1 SEHNR, CDR2 FQNEAQ (reference sequence). Unmatched junction bases numbered 8, after V lost 4 bases and J lost 4 bases. This CDR3 is built from 16 residues. The CDR3 DNA reads TGTGCCAGCAGCTCGTCGGGTAGCGGGGGATACAATGAGCAGTTCTTC. It specifies CASSSSGSGGYNEQFF.

This rearrangement joins TRBV11-1 to TRBJ1-1; 7 nucleotides align to TRBD1. V shed 5 bases and J 7 bases; nucleotides not matched to a gene: 10. CDR1 SGHAT and CDR2 FQDESV come from the germline V gene (reference sequence). The CDR3 spans 14 residues. CDR3: CASSPRTGLGEAFF. Written as DNA, the CDR3 is TGTGCCAGCAGCCCGAGGACAGGCTTAGGTGAAGCTTTCTTT. The whole variable domain, remainder taken from reference TRBV11-1 and TRBJ1-1, is EAEVAQSPRYKITEKSQAVAFWCDPISGHATLYWYRQILGQGPELLVQFQDESVVDDSQLPKDRFSAERLKGVDSTLKIQPAELGDSAMYLCASSPRTGLGEAFFGQGTRLTVV.

The V and J genes are TRBV28 and TRBJ2-1; 14 bases agree with TRBD2. Trimming took 3 bases from V and 0 from J; bases not matched to a gene: 13. The CDR3 is 21 residues long. Germline V gene lookup returns CDR1 MDHEN and CDR2 SYDVKM. The CDR3 DNA follows: TGTGCCAGCAGTTTTCCCGGACTAGCGGGGGGCCCTGGGTCCTCCTACAATGAGCAGTTCTTC. This encodes CASSFPGLAGGPGSSYNEQFF. The full variable domain, completed using reference TRBV28 and TRBJ2-1, is DVKVTQSSRYLVKRTGEKVFLECVQDMDHENMFWYRQDPGLGLRLIYFSYDVKMKEKGDIPEGYSVSREKKERFSLILESASTNQTSMYLCASSFPGLAGGPGSSYNEQFFGPGTRLTVL.

The chain recombines TRBV20-1 with TRBJ2-5; TRBD2 might be the D (6 bases). With 3 bases removed from V and 0 bases from J, the gap between germline ends came to 14 bases. The CDR3 length is 15 residues. Germline V CDR1 and CDR2: DFQATT, SNEGSKA (reference sequence). The CDR3 reads CSASMARDYQETQYF. CDR3 bases: TGCAGTGCTAGTATGGCTCGGGACTACCAAGAGACCCAGTACTTC.

The rearrangement links TRBV28 to TRBJ2-7; 10 nucleotides agree with TRBD1. With V trimmed by 5 bases and J by 7 bases, 11 bases remained unmatched. Germline lookup yields CDR1 MDHEN and CDR2 SYDVKM. The CDR3 runs to 15 residues. This chain's CDR3 is CASSPRQGAYVEQYF. The CDR3 nucleotides are TGTGCCAGCAGTCCCCGACAGGGGGCGTACGTGGAGCAGTACTTC. Looking up the rest from reference TRBV28 and TRBJ2-7 gives the full variable domain: DVKVTQSSRYLVKRTGEKVFLECVQDMDHENMFWYRQDPGLGLRLIYFSYDVKMKEKGDIPEGYSVSREKKERFSLILESASTNQTSMYLCASSPRQGAYVEQYFGPGTRLTVT.

The chain is built from TRBV6-1 and TRBJ1-5, with a tentative D call TRBD1 (6 bases). This CDR3 is 17 amino acids long. CDR1 is MNHNS, CDR2 SASEGT, per germline. V lost 0 bases to trimming and J lost 0 bases, with 12 bases between them. CDR3 protein: CASSEARTDHSNQPQHF. In DNA form, the CDR3 reads TGTGCCAGCAGTGAAGCTCGGACAGATCATAGCAATCAGCCCCAGCATTTT.

The V call is TRBV24-1, the J call TRBJ2-1; 10 positions match TRBD2. The length of the CDR3 is 16 residues. The V and J ends lost 4 bases and 6 bases, in that order; junction bases with no gene match: 8. Germline CDR1 KGHDR, CDR2 SFDVKD. CDR3 sequence (DNA): TGTGCCACCAGTGACTCAGCGGGAGGGCCGGGCAATGAGCAGTTCTTC. Residues: CATSDSAGGPGNEQFF.

This clone occurred a few times. The chain couples TRBV4-2 to TRBJ1-5; no clear D. The CDR3 is 13 amino acids. V gave up 1 base and J gave up 6 bases, with 7 bases separating them. The germline CDR1 and CDR2 sequences are LGHNA and YNFKEQ. CDR3 coding DNA: TGTGCCAGCAGCCAAGCCGCGGGTCAGCCCCAGCATTTT. It specifies CASSQAAGQPQHF.

The chain employs TRBV11-2 and TRBJ1-3; D unresolved. The germline gives CDR1 SGHAT, CDR2 FQNNGV. This CDR3 is 15 amino acids long. The germline V and J ends were trimmed by 1 base and 0 bases, with 7 bases remaining between them. The chain's CDR3 is CASSLGPGSGNTIYF. CDR3 in DNA: TGTGCCAGCAGCTTAGGGCCAGGCTCTGGAAACACCATATATTTT. Filled out from reference TRBV11-2 and TRBJ1-3, the complete variable domain reads EAGVAQSPRYKIIEKRQSVAFWCNPISGHATLYWYQQILGQGPKLLIQFQNNGVVDDSQLPKDRFSAERLKGVDSTLKIQPAKLEDSAVYLCASSLGPGSGNTIYFGEGSWLTVV.

V gene TRBV15 combines with J gene TRBJ2-7, with a possible D match to TRBD2 (5 bases). CDR3 size: 15 residues. Trimming shortened V by 6 bases and J by 2 bases, and 17 bases separated the two germline ends. In germline, CDR1 is LNHNV, CDR2 YYDKDF (reference sequence). CDR3: CATRLEEVLTYEQYF. The DNA of the CDR3 is TGTGCCACCAGGTTGGAGGAGGTCCTTACCTACGAGCAGTACTTC. Full variable domain (remainder filled in from reference TRBV15 and TRBJ2-7): DAMVIQNPRYQVTQFGKPVTLSCSQTLNHNVMYWYQQKSSQAPKLLFHYYDKDFNNEADTPDNFQSRRPNTSFCFLDIRSPGLGDTAMYLCATRLEEVLTYEQYFGPGTRLTVT.

CDR3 protein: CASTGLAGAGDEQFF. The CDR3 DNA sequence: TGCGCCAGCACGGGACTAGCGGGGGCCGGGGATGAGCAGTTCTTC. The chain has TRBV5-1 and TRBJ2-1, with 14 bases matching TRBD2. The CDR3 extends over 15 amino acids. Germline V gives CDR1 SGHRS, CDR2 YFSETQ. Germline trimming cut 6 bases from V and 8 bases from J; bases unmatched to any gene: 7.

The genes are TRBV6-2 or TRBV6-3 and TRBJ1-2; no clear D gene. V dropped 2 bases and J dropped 4 bases, with 11 bases sitting between them. This CDR3 has 14 residues. In germline, CDR1 is MNHEY, CDR2 SVGEGT. The CDR3 loop is CASSYMGAGYGYTF. The CDR3 DNA is TGTGCCAGCAGTTACATGGGCGCCGGCTATGGCTACACCTTC.

The V and J genes are TRBV10-1 and TRBJ2-7; D may correspond to TRBD1 or TRBD2 (5 bases each). V lost 6 bases and J 0 bases, leaving 18 bases between the germline ends. The CDR3 runs 16 residues. Germline lookup yields CDR1 WNHNN and CDR2 SYGVQD (reference sequence). CDR3 region: CASRVIDGTYSYEQYF. The CDR3 DNA reads TGCGCCAGCAGGGTAATTGATGGGACGTACTCCTACGAGCAGTACTTC.

V is TRBV7-2 and J is TRBJ2-1, with a weak D call TRBD2 (6 bases). This CDR3 has 13 amino acids. The V gene lost 3 bases and the J gene lost 4 bases, with 7 bases spanning the gap. In germline, CDR1 is SGHTA, CDR2 FQGNSA. The CDR3 loop reads CASSLTSYNEQFF. CDR3 nucleotide sequence: TGTGCCAGCAGCTTGACTAGTTACAATGAGCAGTTCTTC. The entire variable domain, with the rest obtained from reference TRBV7-2 and TRBJ2-1, is as follows: GAGVSQSPSNKVTEKGKDVELRCDPISGHTALYWYRQSLGQGLEFLIYFQGNSAPDKSGLPSDRFSAERTGGSVSTLTIQRTQQEDSAVYLCASSLTSYNEQFFGPGTRLTVL.

The chain is built from TRBV19 and TRBJ2-5; 10 nucleotides match TRBD1. The CDR3 totals 15 residues. CDR1 is LNHDA, CDR2 SQIVND, per germline (reference sequence). Losses at the gene ends were 6 bases for V and 3 bases for J; bases not matched to a gene: 7. The CDR3 protein is CASREPGTGEETQYF. The DNA of the CDR3 is TGTGCCAGTAGGGAACCCGGGACAGGGGAAGAGACCCAGTACTTC.

The J gene is TRBJ1-2, the V gene TRBV19, with TRBD1 matching over 9 bases. V dropped 6 bases and J dropped 5; count of bases not matched to a gene: 10. Germline V gives CDR1 LNHDA, CDR2 SQIVND (reference sequence). This CDR3 is 15 amino acids long. Written as DNA, the CDR3 is TGTGCCAGTAGCCTTACAGGGGGCGGTCTATATGGCTACACCTTC. It codes for CASSLTGGGLYGYTF.

The rearrangement links TRBV7-9 to TRBJ2-3; TRBD1 matches at 7 bases. There are 13 residues in the CDR3. Per the germline V gene, CDR1 is SEHNR and CDR2 is FQNEAQ (reference sequence). V gave up 4 bases and J gave up 5 bases; unmatched junction bases: 3. CDR3 residues: CASSYDREDTQYF. CDR3 coding DNA: TGTGCCAGCAGCTACGACAGGGAAGATACGCAGTATTTT.